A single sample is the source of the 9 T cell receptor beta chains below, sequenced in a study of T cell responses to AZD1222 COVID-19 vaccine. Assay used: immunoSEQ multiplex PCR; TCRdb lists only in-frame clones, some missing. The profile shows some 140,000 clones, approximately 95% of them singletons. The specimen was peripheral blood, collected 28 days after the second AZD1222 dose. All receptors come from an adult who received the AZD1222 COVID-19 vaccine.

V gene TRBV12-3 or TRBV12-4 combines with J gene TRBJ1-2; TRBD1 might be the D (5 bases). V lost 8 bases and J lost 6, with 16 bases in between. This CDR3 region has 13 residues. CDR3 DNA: TGTGCCAGCCGATCCATCCGGGGACATGGCTACACCTTC. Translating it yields CASRSIRGHGYTF.

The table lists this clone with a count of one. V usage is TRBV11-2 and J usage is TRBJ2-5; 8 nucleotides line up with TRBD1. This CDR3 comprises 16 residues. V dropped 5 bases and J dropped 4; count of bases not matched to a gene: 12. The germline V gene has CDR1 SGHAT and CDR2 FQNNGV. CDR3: CASSPSPGGMGETQYF. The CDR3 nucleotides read TGTGCCAGCAGCCCAAGCCCAGGGGGCATGGGAGAGACCCAGTACTTC. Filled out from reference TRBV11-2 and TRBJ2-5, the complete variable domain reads EAGVAQSPRYKIIEKRQSVAFWCNPISGHATLYWYQQILGQGPKLLIQFQNNGVVDDSQLPKDRFSAERLKGVDSTLKIQPAKLEDSAVYLCASSPSPGGMGETQYFGPGTRLLVL.

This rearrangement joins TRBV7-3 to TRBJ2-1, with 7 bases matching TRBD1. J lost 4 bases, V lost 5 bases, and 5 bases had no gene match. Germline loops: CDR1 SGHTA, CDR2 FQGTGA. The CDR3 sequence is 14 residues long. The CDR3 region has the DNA TGTGCCAGCAGCCCCGGGGACAGATACAATGAGCAGTTCTTC. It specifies CASSPGDRYNEQFF.

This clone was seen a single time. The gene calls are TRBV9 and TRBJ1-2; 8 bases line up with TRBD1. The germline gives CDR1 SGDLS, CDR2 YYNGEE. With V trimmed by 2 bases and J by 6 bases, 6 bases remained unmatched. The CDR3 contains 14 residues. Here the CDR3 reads CASSVLQTGDGYTF. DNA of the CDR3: TGTGCCAGCAGCGTCCTACAGACAGGGGATGGCTACACCTTC.

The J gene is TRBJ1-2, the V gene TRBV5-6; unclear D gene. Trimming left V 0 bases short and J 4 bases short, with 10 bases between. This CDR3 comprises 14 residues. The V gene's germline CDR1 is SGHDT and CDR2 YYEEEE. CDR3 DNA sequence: TGTGCCAGCAGCTTGGGTGGGCTCTTCTATGGCTACACCTTC. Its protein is CASSLGGLFYGYTF.

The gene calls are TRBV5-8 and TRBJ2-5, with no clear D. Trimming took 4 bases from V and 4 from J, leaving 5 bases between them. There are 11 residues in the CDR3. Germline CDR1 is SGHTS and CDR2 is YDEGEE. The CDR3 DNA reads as TGTGCCAGCAGCCAGGTAGAGACCCAGTACTTC. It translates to CASSQVETQYF. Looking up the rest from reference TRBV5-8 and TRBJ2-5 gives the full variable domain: EAGVTQSPTHLIKTRGQQATLRCSPISGHTSVYWYQQALGLGLQFLLWYDEGEERNRGNFPPRFSGRQFPNYSSELNVNALELEDSALYLCASSQVETQYFGPGTRLLVL.

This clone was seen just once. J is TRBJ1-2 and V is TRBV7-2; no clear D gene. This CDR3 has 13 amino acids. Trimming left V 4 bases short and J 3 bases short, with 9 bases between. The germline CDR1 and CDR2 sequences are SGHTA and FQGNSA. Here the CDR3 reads CASSSTEHYGYTF. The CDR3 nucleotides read TGTGCCAGCAGCTCGACGGAGCACTATGGCTACACCTTC.

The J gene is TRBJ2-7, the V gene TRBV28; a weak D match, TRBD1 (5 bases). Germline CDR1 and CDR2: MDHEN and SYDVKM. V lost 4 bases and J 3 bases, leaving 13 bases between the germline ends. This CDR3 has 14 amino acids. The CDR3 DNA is TGTGCCAGCAGTTCACATGGGGCCAACTACGAGCAGTACTTC. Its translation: CASSSHGANYEQYF.

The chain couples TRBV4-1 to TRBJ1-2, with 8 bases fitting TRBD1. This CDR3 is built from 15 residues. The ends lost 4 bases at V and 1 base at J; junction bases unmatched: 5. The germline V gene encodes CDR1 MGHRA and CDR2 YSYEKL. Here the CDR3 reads CASSRTTGDNYGYTF. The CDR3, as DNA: TGCGCCAGCAGCCGAACGACAGGGGATAACTATGGCTACACCTTC.